This is a list of T cell receptor beta chains from one sample in a study of blood T cell repertoires in COVID-19. The data were produced by immunoSEQ multiplex PCR, yet TCRdb's version contains in-frame clones alone and is incomplete. The sample lists a few hundred thousand clones, about nine tenths occurring once. Sequenced: PBMCs or T cells enriched from blood (not recorded which). These receptors were taken from a woman aged 18-30 years who had recovered from COVID-19. CDR3s include the opening cysteine and the closing phenylalanine or tryptophan. Fields, in order: clone size, D gene, J gene, V gene, CDR3 DNA, CDR3 protein. A D gene is named only where the DNA matches it firmly. A row's size may be missing; if present it is once, few, many or a size class.

>-|-|TRBJ2-6|TRBV14
TGTGCCAGCAGCCAAGATCGACAGGCCTCTGGGGCCAACGTCCTGACTTTC
CASSQDRQASGANVLTF
>once|TRBD1|TRBJ1-4|TRBV28
TGTGCCAGCAGCGGGGCCGGGACAGGGAATGAAAAACTGTTTTTT
CASSGAGTGNEKLFF
>-|TRBD1|TRBJ2-3|TRBV18
TGTGCCAGCTCACCACCGAGGACAGGGACAGATACGCAGTATTTT
CASSPPRTGTDTQYF
>once|-|TRBJ2-7|TRBV11-2
TGTGCCAGCAGCCTCGACAGAAGTCACGAGCAGTACTTC
CASSLDRSHEQYF
>-|TRBD2|TRBJ2-1|TRBV9
TGTGCCAGCAGCGTAGCGTTGGGACTAGCGGGAGGCTATGAGCAGTTCTTC
CASSVALGLAGGYEQFF
>-|-|TRBJ2-7|TRBV7-6
TGTGCCAGCAGCTTAGCTTTCGGCAGGGTCTACGAGCAGTACTTC
CASSLAFGRVYEQYF
>-|TRBD2|TRBJ2-3|TRBV5-3
TGTGCCAGAAGCTTGAGAAAGAGCGGGGGGGCTGCAGATACGCAGTATTTT
CARSLRKSGGAADTQYF
>-|-|TRBJ2-7|TRBV10-1
TGCGCCAGCAGTGAATCATCCAGGGTTAGGGAGCAGTACTTC
CASSESSRVREQYF
>-|-|TRBJ2-2|TRBV10-1
TGCGCCAGCAGTGAGAAGGGGACCGGGGAGCTGTTTTTT
CASSEKGTGELFF
>few|TRBD1|TRBJ1-5|TRBV7-8
TGTGCCAGCAGCACGACAGGGAGGAGCAATCAGCCCCAGCATTTT
CASSTTGRSNQPQHF
>-|TRBD1|TRBJ1-1|TRBV27
TGTGCCAGCAGTCCTTTTTTTACAGGGGTGTTGGCTTTCTTT
CASSPFFTGVLAFF
>-|-|TRBJ2-7|TRBV30
TGTGCCTGGGAACAGGGAAACGAGCAGTACTTC
CAWEQGNEQYF
>-|-|TRBJ1-3|TRBV7-9
TGTGCCAGCAGCTTAGCAACAGCTTCTGGAAACACCATATATTTT
CASSLATASGNTIYF
>-|-|TRBJ2-7|TRBV20-1
TGCAGTGCTAGTCAAACAGGGAAGGGCGAGCAGTACTTC
CSASQTGKGEQYF
>-|TRBD1|TRBJ2-1|TRBV27
TGTGCCAGCAGTCAGCAGGGGGACTCCTACAATGAGCAGTTCTTC
CASSQQGDSYNEQFF
>few|-|TRBJ1-4|TRBV30
TGTGCCTGGAGTGTCCTGGACACTCTGAATGAAAAACTGTTTTTT
CAWSVLDTLNEKLFF
>few|-|TRBJ1-1|TRBV6-4
TGTGCCAGCAGTTTCCTCCCGGAGGGTGAAGCTTTCTTT
CASSFLPEGEAFF
>-|TRBD1|TRBJ1-2|TRBV9
TGTGCCAGCAGCCTGGGACAGGGCTCCTCTGACTATGGCTACACCTTC
CASSLGQGSSDYGYTF